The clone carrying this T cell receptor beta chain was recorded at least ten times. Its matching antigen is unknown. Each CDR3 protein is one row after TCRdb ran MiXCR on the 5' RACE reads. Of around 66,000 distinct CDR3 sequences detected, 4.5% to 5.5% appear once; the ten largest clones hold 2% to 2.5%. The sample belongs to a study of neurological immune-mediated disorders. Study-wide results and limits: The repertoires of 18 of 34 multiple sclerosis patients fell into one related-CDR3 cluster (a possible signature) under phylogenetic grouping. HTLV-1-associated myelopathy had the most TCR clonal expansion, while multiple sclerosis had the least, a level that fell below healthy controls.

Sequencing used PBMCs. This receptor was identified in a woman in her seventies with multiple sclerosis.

CDR3 DNA: TGTGCCAGCAGTGCCGACAGGGGGTCGTCATATGGCTACACCTTC. It yields the protein CASSADRGSSYGYTF. The rearrangement links TRBV6-5 to TRBJ1-2, with 9 bases that match TRBD1. CDR1 is MNHEY, CDR2 SVGAGI, per germline. The CDR3 spans 15 residues. The ends lost 5 bases at V and 5 bases at J; junction bases unmatched: 9.